The present TCR beta chain was sequenced within a study of blood T cell repertoires in COVID-19. Study overall: Acute-phase and convalescent COVID-19 samples originated in the United States, Italy and Spain. T cells, B-cell-depleted T cells, or PBMCs supplied cDNA or gDNA.

CDR1 and CDR2 (germline): MNHEY, SVGAGI. With 6 bases clipped from V and 8 bases from J, the junction kept 9 bases outside the gene matches. The CDR3 runs to 13 residues. In the authors' workflow: How many nucleated cells were present was estimated from reference gene primer amplification. Sequenced by immunoSEQ multiplex PCR; TCRdb stores in-frame clones only, minus some. V, J and clone size are those of that table, while D and trimming were read from the DNA. The sample has about 64,000 clones; about nine tenths are singletons. This TCR was sampled from a woman of 80 years or more with active COVID-19. Material for sequencing was peripheral blood. V is TRBV6-5 and J is TRBJ1-2; TRBD1 matches at 7 bases. As DNA, the CDR3 is TGTGCCAGCAGCCTCGACAGGGTGTACGGCTACACCTTC. It is translated as CASSLDRVYGYTF.